The rows below give T cell receptor beta chains drawn from one sample of a study of T cell clonotyping in hematopoietic cell transplantation. TCRdb's copy holds only in-frame clones and misses some; the assay was immunoSEQ multiplex PCR. The sample contains around 7,000 clones, about 89% of which appear only once. The sample consisted of PBMCs, taken 30 days after allogeneic stem cell transplant. Source of these receptors: a female patient between 50 and 60 years old who had an allogeneic stem cell transplant from an unrelated donor, so the T cells may come from the graft donor. Some clones in this sample may be carry-over from other donors' samples. Both conserved end residues are part of each CDR3. A D gene is named only where the DNA matches it firmly. Only some rows state a clone size, as once, few, many or a class for expanded clones.

TRBJ2-5,TRBD2,-,TRBV7-2,CASSLAGGGGETQYF,TGTGCCAGCAGCTTAGCTGGCGGGGGAGGGGAGACCCAGTACTTC
TRBJ2-3,TRBD2,-,TRBV9,CASSTGLAITDTQYF,TGTGCCAGCAGCACGGGACTAGCTATCACAGATACGCAGTATTTT
TRBJ2-1,TRBD2,-,TRBV7-9,CASSLTSGAYNEQFF,TGTGCCAGCAGCTTAACTAGCGGGGCCTACAATGAGCAGTTCTTC
TRBJ1-2,-,-,TRBV28,CASIGGTLGYYGYTF,TGTGCCAGCATTGGAGGGACCCTAGGGTACTATGGCTACACCTTC
TRBJ1-2,-,-,TRBV7-7,CASSLDGGGLEGYTF,TGTGCCAGCAGCTTAGATGGAGGGGGGCTTGAAGGCTACACCTTC
TRBJ1-2,-,-,TRBV6-6,CASSYNSGRNYGYTF,TGTGCCAGCAGTTACAACTCAGGGCGAAACTATGGCTACACCTTC
TRBJ2-3,TRBD2,-,TRBV4-3,CASSQKTSGGAERDTQYF,TGCGCCAGCAGCCAAAAAACTAGCGGGGGGGCCGAGAGAGATACGCAGTATTTT
TRBJ2-3,-,-,TRBV6-5,CASSSRRIGVDTQYF,TGTGCCAGCAGTTCCCGGAGAATCGGGGTTGATACGCAGTATTTT
TRBJ2-3,-,-,TRBV30,CAWSVAVGTDTQYF,TGTGCCTGGAGTGTTGCGGTCGGAACAGATACGCAGTATTTT
TRBJ2-7,-,-,TRBV4-3,CASSLDGNSYEQYF,TGCGCCAGCAGCCTCGACGGAAACTCCTACGAGCAGTACTTC
TRBJ1-4,-,-,TRBV29-1,CSVLGRTNEKLFF,TGCAGCGTTCTGGGACGGACCAATGAAAAACTGTTTTTT
TRBJ1-6,-,-,TRBV28,CASSLTGTGPLYLHF,TGTGCCAGCAGTTTAACCGGGACGGGCCCCCTATACCTCCACTTT
TRBJ2-7,-,-,TRBV4-2,CASSQERGAVFSYEQYF,TGTGCCAGCAGCCAAGAGCGTGGGGCCGTTTTCTCCTACGAGCAGTACTTC
TRBJ1-2,-,-,TRBV18,CASSETGADYGYTF,TGTGCCAGCTCAGAGACGGGGGCGGACTATGGCTACACCTTC
TRBJ2-3,TRBD2,-,TRBV28,CASSSPSGRASTDTQYF,TGTGCCAGCAGTTCCCCTAGCGGGAGGGCTAGCACAGATACGCAGTATTTT
TRBJ2-5,-,-,TRBV7-2,CASSFGGSKETQYF,TGTGCCAGCAGCTTCGGGGGTTCCAAAGAGACCCAGTACTTC
TRBJ2-6,TRBD1,once,TRBV29-1,CSVVGQGTTGANVLTF,TGCAGCGTTGTCGGACAGGGGACTACTGGGGCCAACGTCCTGACTTTC
TRBJ1-4,-,-,TRBV7-2,CASSPNGPQVRNEKLFF,TGTGCCAGCAGCCCAAACGGACCACAGGTCAGAAATGAAAAACTGTTTTTT
TRBJ1-5,-,-,TRBV5-6,CASSSQDGRQPQHF,TGTGCCAGCAGCTCGCAGGATGGACGTCAGCCCCAGCATTTT
TRBJ1-1,-,-,TRBV2,CASRLEGSNTEAFF,TGTGCCAGCAGGTTGGAGGGATCGAACACTGAAGCTTTCTTT
TRBJ1-6,-,-,TRBV9,CASSVGDGRDSPLHF,TGTGCCAGCAGCGTAGGGGACGGCCGGGATTCACCCCTCCACTTT
TRBJ2-5,TRBD2,-,TRBV5-1,CASSLARGGRETQYF,TGCGCCAGCAGCTTGGCCCGGGGGGGCAGAGAGACCCAGTACTTC
TRBJ2-7,-,-,TRBV6-5,CASSLAGYEQYF,TGTGCCAGCAGTCTCGCCGGCTACGAGCAGTACTTC
TRBJ2-7,TRBD2,-,TRBV7-2,CASRAGASYEQYF,TGTGCCAGCAGAGCGGGGGCCTCCTACGAGCAGTACTTC
TRBJ1-1,-,-,TRBV25-1,CASSEGGWAEAFF,TGTGCCAGCAGTGAAGGAGGGTGGGCTGAAGCTTTCTTT
TRBJ1-2,-,-,TRBV7-9,CASSLEVGDHYGYTF,TGTGCCAGCAGCTTAGAAGTAGGGGATCACTATGGCTACACCTTC
TRBJ2-1,TRBD2,once,TRBV28,CASSSGTTINEQFF,TGTGCCAGCAGTTCCGGGACTACCATTAATGAGCAGTTCTTC
TRBJ1-5,-,-,TRBV14,CASSPNRVTQPQHF,TGTGCCAGCAGCCCTAACAGGGTTACTCAGCCCCAGCATTTT
TRBJ2-1,TRBD2,-,TRBV7-2,CASSFGGTPWQFF,TGTGCCAGCAGCTTCGGGGGGACCCCCTGGCAGTTCTTC
TRBJ2-5,-,-,TRBV29-1,CSVLGTRETQYF,TGCAGCGTCCTAGGGACCCGGGAGACCCAGTACTTC
TRBJ2-3,-,-,TRBV6-6,CASGLRTGGTDTQYF,TGTGCCAGCGGATTAAGGACTGGTGGCACAGATACGCAGTATTTT
TRBJ2-6,TRBD1,-,TRBV30,CAWSSLRQGGSVLTF,TGTGCCTGGAGTTCGCTGCGACAGGGGGGTTCGGTCCTGACTTTC
TRBJ1-5,TRBD1,-,TRBV12-5,CASGPGTGNNQPQHF,TGTGCTAGTGGCCCCGGGACAGGGAACAATCAGCCCCAGCATTTT
TRBJ1-1,-,-,TRBV7-8,CASSLAQGWAFF,TGTGCCAGCAGCTTAGCCCAGGGTTGGGCTTTCTTT
TRBJ2-5,-,once,TRBV6-6,CASSYLSGAGGGTQYF,TGTGCCAGCAGTTACCTCTCGGGCGCGGGCGGCGGGACCCAGTACTTC
TRBJ2-1,TRBD1,-,TRBV2,CASSESGQGSEQFF,TGTGCCAGCAGTGAATCGGGACAGGGATCTGAGCAGTTCTTC
TRBJ1-5,-,-,TRBV18,CASSPLGPGGNQPQHF,TGTGCCAGCTCACCACTAGGTCCTGGGGGCAATCAGCCCCAGCATTTT
TRBJ2-7,TRBD1,-,TRBV19,CASQRTGGDYEQYF,TGTGCCAGCCAGAGGACAGGGGGAGATTACGAGCAGTACTTC
TRBJ2-3,-,-,TRBV27,CASSPGLQDTQYF,TGTGCCAGCAGTCCGGGACTTCAAGATACGCAGTATTTT
TRBJ1-1,-,-,TRBV30,CAWSITGGTEAFF,TGTGCCTGGAGTATCACGGGGGGAACTGAAGCTTTCTTT
TRBJ2-1,-,-,TRBV6-6,CASSVREVNEQFF,TGTGCCAGCAGTGTAAGGGAGGTGAATGAGCAGTTCTTC
TRBJ1-4,-,-,TRBV19,CASSVTGSEKLFF,TGTGCCAGTAGTGTGACGGGTAGCGAAAAACTGTTTTTT
TRBJ1-2,-,-,TRBV25-1,CASRKAGNYGYTF,TGTGCCAGCCGGAAAGCAGGGAACTATGGCTACACCTTC
TRBJ1-4,-,-,TRBV6-5,CASSYSGEATNEKLFF,TGTGCCAGCAGTTACTCAGGAGAAGCAACTAATGAAAAACTGTTTTTT
TRBJ1-2,-,-,TRBV4-3,CASSPTWGNGYTF,TGCGCCAGCAGCCCCACGTGGGGGAATGGCTACACCTTC
TRBJ2-2,-,-,TRBV28,CASCSDNPGGELFF,TGTGCCAGCTGTAGCGACAACCCGGGGGGGGAGCTGTTTTTT